This TCR beta chain was sequenced for a study of blood T cells in healthy people across ages. The CDR3 is 14 residues long. The germline V and J ends were trimmed by 6 bases and 11 bases, with 17 bases remaining between them. Next came a second PCR, run for about 7 to 12 cycles, which used a sample-barcoded 5' primer along with a J-beta primer mix. TCRdb used MiXCR to reprocess the 5' RACE reads, holding one entry per CDR3 protein. The sample has roughly 700,000 distinct CDR3 sequences; around 45% are singletons. The clonotype comes from a woman aged 55-70 years in good health. V is TRBV12-3 or TRBV12-4 and J is TRBJ1-6, with D unresolved. The sample consisted of blood. CDR3 DNA sequence: TGTGCCAGCAGCCCTACCGGAGGCAATCCACCCCTCCACTTT. Protein: CASSPTGGNPPLHF.